The table lists the clone carrying this T cell receptor (beta chain) with a few counts. The antigen is undetermined. PCR involved 60 Vbeta and 13 Jbeta primers. Clones were read by immunoSEQ multiplex PCR, and TCRdb kept only the in-frame ones, dropping some. The sample has around 96,000 clones; about 84% are singletons. The data derive from a study of cytomegalovirus exposure and HLA in healthy donors. Study at large: As an earlier analysis found, about 200 million T cells yielded fewer than 130 million unique TCR beta sequences. Study results and caveats: Most TCR beta V segments were productive about 87% or about 30% of the time in an earlier analysis. Beyond CMV serostatus, there was no information to go on about immune exposure. Later analysis demonstrated an association between a missense DCLRE1C variant and TCR beta V- and J-gene trimming.

The junction had 10 bases not matched to a gene; V was cut back by 1 base and J by 7 bases. The CDR3 has 17 amino acids. Germline values: CDR1 MGHRA, CDR2 YSYEKL. Sequenced sample: PBMCs. The chain is built from TRBV4-1 and TRBJ2-1; 10 bases are shared with TRBD2. The clonotype was recovered from a man aged 18 to 30 in good health and CMV-seronegative. The CDR3 reads CASSQASGTSDENEQFF. CDR3 DNA sequence: TGCGCCAGCAGCCAAGCCTCCGGGACTAGCGATGAAAATGAGCAGTTCTTC.